This T cell receptor beta chain was profiled in a study of blood T cell repertoires in COVID-19. Overall study: The United States, Italy and Spain were the sources of the acute and convalescent COVID-19 samples. T cells, B-cell-depleted T cells, or PBMCs supplied cDNA or gDNA.

This CDR3 has 16 amino acids. CDR1 is SGHTA, CDR2 FQGNSA, per germline. Germline trimming cut 8 bases from V and 2 bases from J; bases unmatched to any gene: 11. In the original processing: Amplification from reference gene primers served as the basis for estimated nucleated cell counts. Data came from immunoSEQ multiplex PCR; TCRdb stores just in-frame clones and leaves some out. That table furnishes V, J and clone size, whereas the DNA furnished D and trimming. The sample consists of about 40,000 clones, about 86% of them appearing once. This receptor was obtained from a woman aged 55-69 years with acute or convalescent COVID-19. V is TRBV7-2 and J is TRBJ1-4; the match to TRBD1 covers 7 bases. Sequences were obtained from peripheral blood. The CDR3 loop is CASGDDRVFTNEKLFF. In DNA form, the CDR3 reads TGTGCCAGCGGCGACGACAGGGTGTTTACTAATGAAAAACTGTTTTTT.